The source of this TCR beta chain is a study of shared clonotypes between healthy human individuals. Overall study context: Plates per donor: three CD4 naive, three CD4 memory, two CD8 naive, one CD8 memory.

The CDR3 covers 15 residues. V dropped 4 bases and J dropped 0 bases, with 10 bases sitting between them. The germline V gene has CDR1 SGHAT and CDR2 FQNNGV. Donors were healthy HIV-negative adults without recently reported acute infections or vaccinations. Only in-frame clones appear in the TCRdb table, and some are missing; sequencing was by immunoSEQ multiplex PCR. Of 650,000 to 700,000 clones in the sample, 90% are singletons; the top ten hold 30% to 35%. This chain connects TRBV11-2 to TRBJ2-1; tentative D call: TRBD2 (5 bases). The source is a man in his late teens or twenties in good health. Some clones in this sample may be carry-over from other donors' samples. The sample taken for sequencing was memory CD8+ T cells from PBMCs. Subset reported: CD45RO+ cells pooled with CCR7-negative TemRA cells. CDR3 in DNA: TGTGCCAGCAGCTCCCCAGCGGTCTCCTACAATGAGCAGTTCTTC. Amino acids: CASSSPAVSYNEQFF.